These 14 T cell receptor beta chains came from one sample sequenced in a study of OX40 agonist ivuxolimab in advanced cancers. Libraries were prepared by immunoSEQ multiplex PCR; TCRdb keeps only in-frame clonotypes and omits some of them. The sample records tens of thousands of clones, more than 85% being singletons. Sample: CD4+ or CD8+ T cells sorted from blood, taken in a trial of the OX40 agonist ivuxolimab. These receptors all come from an adult with an advanced solid tumor such as melanoma, head and neck, liver or kidney cancer.

This rearrangement joins TRBV6-5 to TRBJ2-5, with TRBD2 as a possible D gene (6 bases). The CDR3 sequence is 15 residues long. CDR1 and CDR2 from the germline V gene are MNHEY and SVGAGI. V was shortened by 10 bases and J by 1 base, with 19 bases between the two germline ends. The CDR3 DNA sequence: TGTGCCACCCAAGGGAGGCCCCCGCTCCAAGAGACCCAGTACTTC. Amino acid sequence: CATQGRPPLQETQYF.

This sequence joins TRBV27 and TRBJ2-6, with D maybe TRBD1 (6 bases). The CDR3 runs to 15 residues. Trimming shortened V by 5 bases and J by 2 bases, and 10 bases separated the two germline ends. Germline CDR1 reads MNHEY; CDR2 reads SMNVEV (reference sequence). CDR3 loop: CASSRGGPGANVLTF. The CDR3 bases are TGTGCCAGCAGTCGAGGGGGACCTGGGGCCAACGTCCTGACTTTC.

The J gene is TRBJ2-1, the V gene TRBV2; maybe TRBD2 (6 bases). CDR3 size: 15 residues. Trimming removed 5 bases at V and 1 base at J, with 12 bases between. CDR1 and CDR2 from the germline V gene are SNHLY and FYNNEI. CDR3 sequence: CASSPLALSYNEQFF. DNA of the CDR3: TGTGCCAGCAGTCCTCTAGCGTTATCCTACAATGAGCAGTTCTTC.

CDR3 loop: CASSVTTSGRAPYEQYF. The CDR3 DNA is TGCGCCAGCAGCGTGACAACTAGCGGGAGAGCCCCGTACGAGCAGTACTTC. The V call is TRBV5-1, the J call TRBJ2-7, with 11 bases identical to TRBD2. J gave up 4 bases and V 4 bases, and 13 bases lay outside the gene matches. Germline CDR1 is SGHRS and CDR2 is YFSETQ. This CDR3 comprises 17 residues.

The chain recombines TRBV19 with TRBJ2-7, with 7 bases matching TRBD2. Germline values: CDR1 LNHDA, CDR2 SQIVND (reference sequence). V shed 4 bases, J shed 2 bases, and the junction held 14 bases outside the gene matches. This CDR3 spans 17 amino acids. This CDR3 is CASSRTFTAGATYEQYF. The CDR3 nucleotides read TGTGCCAGTAGTAGAACTTTTACGGCGGGAGCGACCTACGAGCAGTACTTC. The full variable domain, with the rest looked up from reference TRBV19 and TRBJ2-7, is DGGITQSPKYLFRKEGQNVTLSCEQNLNHDAMYWYRQDPGQGLRLIYYSQIVNDFQKGDIAEGYSVSREKKESFPLTVTSAQKNPTAFYLCASSRTFTAGATYEQYFGPGTRLTVT.

This sequence joins TRBV9 and TRBJ2-3, with D maybe TRBD1 (6 bases). Germline CDR1 and CDR2: SGDLS and YYNGEE. This CDR3 comprises 14 residues. The V end was cut by 2 bases, the J end by 2 bases, with 9 bases between. The CDR3, as DNA: TGTGCCAGCAGCGTTCAGGGGCTCACAGATACGCAGTATTTT. This translates into CASSVQGLTDTQYF.

The V call is TRBV2, the J call TRBJ2-3; D is possibly TRBD1 or TRBD2 (5 bases each). Trimming shortened V by 1 base and J by 5 bases, and 16 bases separated the two germline ends. Germline assignment: CDR1 SNHLY and CDR2 FYNNEI. The CDR3 consists of 16 residues. CDR3 bases: TGTGCCAGCAGTGAAGTGCAGGTTGGGACGGTAGATACGCAGTATTTT. Protein product: CASSEVQVGTVDTQYF.

V and J are TRBV30 and TRBJ2-3; no clear D. This CDR3 has 13 amino acids. The V gene lost 1 base and the J gene lost 5 bases, with 10 bases spanning the gap. Germline V gene data show CDR1 as GTSNPN and CDR2 as SVGIG (reference sequence). CDR3 nucleotides: TGTGCCTGGAGTGCCCACCCCAGAGATACGCAGTATTTT. Translation gives CAWSAHPRDTQYF.

The chain links TRBV7-9 to TRBJ2-2; TRBD2 matches at 9 bases. The CDR3 is 13 amino acids. CDR1 is SEHNR, CDR2 FQNEAQ, per germline (reference sequence). After removal of 5 bases from V and 14 bases from J, the junction contained 9 bases not matched to a gene. CDR3 sequence reads: CASSLSSGTSLFF. In nucleotides, the CDR3 is TGTGCCAGCAGCCTTTCTAGCGGGACGAGCCTGTTTTTT. Together with reference TRBV7-9 and TRBJ2-2, the CDR3 gives the full variable domain: DTGVSQNPRHKITKRGQNVTFRCDPISEHNRLYWYRQTLGQGPEFLTYFQNEAQLEKSRLLSDRFSAERPKGSFSTLEIQRTEQGDSAMYLCASSLSSGTSLFFGEGSRLTVL.

The chain recombines TRBV5-6 with TRBJ1-3; D ambiguous. The CDR3 has 15 residues. CDR1 is SGHDT and CDR2 is YYEEEE in the germline V gene. Trimming removed 1 base from V and 2 bases from J, with 10 bases in between. CDR3 protein: CASSLSQIAGNTIYF. DNA of the CDR3: TGTGCCAGCAGCTTGTCACAGATCGCTGGAAACACCATATATTTT. The complete variable domain, with remaining parts taken from reference TRBV5-6 and TRBJ1-3, reads DAGVTQSPTHLIKTRGQQVTLRCSPKSGHDTVSWYQQALGQGPQFIFQYYEEEERQRGNFPDRFSGHQFPNYSSELNVNALLLGDSALYLCASSLSQIAGNTIYFGEGSWLTVV.

The genes are TRBV11-3 and TRBJ1-5; no clear D. This CDR3 is built from 13 residues. The germline V gene encodes CDR1 SGHNT and CDR2 YENEEA. V was shortened by 0 bases and J by 3 bases, with 3 bases between the two germline ends. CDR3 sequence reads: CASSLEDNQPQHF. CDR3 in DNA: TGTGCCAGCAGCTTAGAAGACAATCAGCCCCAGCATTTT.

The chain couples TRBV7-9 to TRBJ2-1; possibly TRBD1 for D (6 bases). This CDR3 is built from 12 residues. The V and J ends lost 3 bases and 12 bases respectively, with 12 bases between them. The germline CDR1 and CDR2 sequences are SEHNR and FQNEAQ (reference sequence). The CDR3 DNA reads TGTGCCAGCAGCTTCGACAGGAATATGCAGTTCTTC. Its translation is CASSFDRNMQFF.

The V and J genes are TRBV11-2 and TRBJ1-5; maybe TRBD1 (5 bases). Trimming left V 5 bases short and J 7 bases short, with 12 bases between. The germline V gene has CDR1 SGHAT and CDR2 FQNNGV. The CDR3 length is 13 residues. The CDR3 spells CASSLGAVQPQHF. Here the CDR3 DNA reads TGTGCCAGCAGCCTAGGGGCGGTACAGCCCCAGCATTTT.

The CDR3: CASSRDRYGYTF. The CDR3 bases are TGTGCCAGCAGTAGAGACAGATATGGCTACACCTTC. The chain is built from TRBV6-1 and TRBJ1-2, with D possibly TRBD1 on 5 matching bases. Germline V gene data show CDR1 as MNHNS and CDR2 as SASEGT. The ends were cut back, 5 bases at V and 5 bases at J, with 9 bases in the middle. CDR3 length: 12 amino acids.